The 32 T cell receptor beta chains below all came from one sample that was sequenced in a study of blood T cell repertoires in COVID-19. TCRdb's table, derived via immunoSEQ multiplex PCR, lists solely in-frame clones and lacks some. The table lists about 190,000 clones, 82% of them singletons. The specimen was peripheral blood. All receptors derive from a woman older than 75 with active or convalescent COVID-19.

This rearrangement joins TRBV6-5 to TRBJ1-2; 8 positions agree with TRBD1. CDR3 length: 15 amino acids. Looked up from germline, CDR1 is MNHEY and CDR2 is SVGAGI. V shed 2 bases, J shed 9 bases, and the junction held 11 bases outside the gene matches. CDR3 loop: CASSYTLGQAQSYTF. The CDR3 nucleotides are TGTGCCAGCAGTTACACCTTGGGACAGGCTCAGAGCTACACCTTC.

The chain links TRBV10-1 to TRBJ2-1, with D tentatively TRBD2 (6 bases). CDR1 is WNHNN and CDR2 is SYGVQD in the germline V gene (reference sequence). The CDR3 is made up of 15 amino acids. The V and J ends lost 5 bases and 0 bases respectively, with 11 bases between them. CDR3 region: CASSKSGSSYNEQFF. The CDR3 DNA follows: TGCGCCAGCAGTAAATCCGGGAGCTCCTACAATGAGCAGTTCTTC.

The genes are TRBV7-3 and TRBJ2-3, with 11 nucleotides matching TRBD2. CDR1 and CDR2 (germline): SGHTA, FQGTGA. Trimming cost V 5 bases and J 4 bases; bases outside gene matches: 5. This CDR3 has 15 residues. CDR3 DNA sequence: TGTGCCAGCAGCCCGAAACTAGCGGGAGCAGATACGCAGTATTTT. Protein: CASSPKLAGADTQYF.

This chain connects TRBV27 to TRBJ1-1; 8 bases map to TRBD1. With V trimmed by 2 bases and J by 2 bases, 1 base remained unmatched. Germline values: CDR1 MNHEY, CDR2 SMNVEV (reference sequence). The CDR3 consists of 14 residues. The CDR3 sequence is CASSLQGANTEAFF. The CDR3 bases are TGTGCCAGCAGTTTACAGGGGGCAAACACTGAAGCTTTCTTT.

This clone was found once. The gene calls are TRBV5-1 and TRBJ1-5; TRBD1 matches at 9 bases. The CDR3 spans 15 residues. From germline, CDR1 is SGHRS and CDR2 YFSETQ. V lost 4 bases to trimming and J lost 5 bases; unmatched junction nucleotides: 7. CDR3 region: CASSAATGGDQPQHF. CDR3 nucleotide sequence: TGCGCCAGCAGCGCAGCAACAGGGGGCGATCAGCCCCAGCATTTT.

This chain joins TRBV5-1 and TRBJ2-7, with TRBD2 matching 10 bases. The germline V gene has CDR1 SGHRS and CDR2 YFSETQ. V shed 4 bases and J 6 bases; nucleotides not matched to a gene: 16. The CDR3 totals 17 residues. CDR3 residues: CASSLRTSGVPAGEQYF. DNA of the CDR3: TGCGCCAGCAGCCTCCGGACTAGCGGAGTACCGGCTGGCGAGCAGTACTTC.

This chain connects TRBV10-3 to TRBJ2-7; D remains ambiguous. The CDR3 covers 12 residues. CDR1 ENHRY and CDR2 SYGVKD come from the germline V gene. The V gene lost 3 bases and the J gene lost 5 bases, with 8 bases spanning the gap. In DNA, the CDR3 is TGTGCCATCAGTGAAGTAGCCAACGAGCAGTACTTC. Protein sequence: CAISEVANEQYF.

The chain uses TRBV10-3 and TRBJ2-7; D is perhaps TRBD2 (6 bases). Germline-derived CDR1 and CDR2 are ENHRY and SYGVKD. CDR3 size: 14 residues. V was cut by 4 bases and J by 0 bases, with 10 bases left in between. The CDR3 region is CAISGQGGSYEQYF. CDR3 nucleotides: TGTGCCATCAGTGGGCAGGGAGGCTCCTACGAGCAGTACTTC.

Points on this clone: The junction shows a germline mismatch at one end, possibly a read error. The chain uses TRBV7-7 and TRBJ2-3; 9 bases fit TRBD2. The CDR3 is 16 amino acids. Looked up from germline, CDR1 is SSHAT and CDR2 is FNYEAQ (reference sequence). The CDR3 here is CASSQSPSGGTDTQYF. In DNA form, the CDR3 reads TGTGCTAGCAGTCAGAGTCCTAGCGGGGGCACAGATACGCAGTATTTT.

The gene calls are TRBV11-3 and TRBJ2-2; a weak D match, TRBD1 (6 bases). Deletions cut 5 bases from V and 2 bases from J, with 21 bases between. There are 18 residues in the CDR3. CDR1 and CDR2 (germline): SGHNT, YENEEA. CDR3: CASSLNFLGASNTGELFF. Written as DNA, the CDR3 is TGTGCCAGCAGCCTCAATTTTCTGGGGGCCAGCAACACCGGGGAGCTGTTTTTT.

J is TRBJ2-7 and V is TRBV5-1; tentatively, D is TRBD2 (6 bases). V was cut by 5 bases and J by 5 bases, with 14 bases left in between. The CDR3 is 13 residues long. Germline V CDR1 and CDR2: SGHRS, YFSETQ. This chain's CDR3 is CASSMEGINEQYF. CDR3 sequence (DNA): TGCGCCAGCAGTATGGAGGGAATCAACGAGCAGTACTTC. Using reference TRBV5-1 and TRBJ2-7 for the parts outside the CDR3, the full variable domain is KAGVTQTPRYLIKTRGQQVTLSCSPISGHRSVSWYQQTPGQGLQFLFEYFSETQRNKGNFPGRFSGRQFSNSRSEMNVSTLELGDSALYLCASSMEGINEQYFGPGTRLTVT.

The chain is built from TRBV5-6 and TRBJ1-2; TRBD1 is a possible D gene (6 bases). The V gene's germline CDR1 is SGHDT and CDR2 YYEEEE. With 5 bases removed from V and 6 bases from J, the gap between germline ends came to 20 bases. This CDR3 region has 15 residues. This chain's CDR3 is CASSLRLTGRDGYTF. The CDR3, as DNA: TGTGCCAGCAGTCTCCGGCTGACAGGCAGGGATGGCTACACCTTC.

The chain employs TRBV6-5 and TRBJ1-2; a weak D match, TRBD1 (6 bases). The CDR3 sequence is 14 residues long. Germline V gives CDR1 MNHEY, CDR2 SVGAGI. V dropped 6 bases and J dropped 5 bases, with 16 bases sitting between them. CDR3 coding DNA: TGTGCCAGCAGGGGAGATGTACAGGGATATGGCTACACCTTC. Encoded protein: CASRGDVQGYGYTF.

The chain has TRBV3-1 (or the pseudogene TRBV3-2) and TRBJ1-2; possible D gene TRBD1, 5 bases. Germline V gene data show CDR1 as LGHDT and CDR2 as YNNKEL (reference sequence). The CDR3 has 12 residues. V lost 3 bases and J 8 bases, leaving 10 bases between the germline ends. CDR3 region: CASSQAGEGYTF. In DNA form, the CDR3 reads TGTGCCAGCAGCCAGGCGGGGGAAGGCTACACCTTC.

The rearrangement links TRBV6-5 to TRBJ2-1, with 8 nucleotides matching TRBD2. The ends lost 5 bases at V and 10 bases at J; junction bases unmatched: 13. The germline CDR1 and CDR2 sequences are MNHEY and SVGAGI. The CDR3 is 15 amino acids. The CDR3 sequence is CASSTTGTSRSEQFF. In nucleotides, the CDR3 is TGTGCCAGCAGTACGACCGGGACTAGTCGCAGCGAGCAGTTCTTC.

The chain carries TRBV3-1 (or the pseudogene TRBV3-2) and TRBJ2-1; 10 nucleotides match TRBD2. The germline gives CDR1 LGHDT, CDR2 YNNKEL (reference sequence). CDR3 length equals 16 residues. V was clipped by 4 bases and J by 0 bases; unmatched bases: 3. DNA for the CDR3: TGTGCCAGCAGCCCATGGACTAGCGGCTCCTACAATGAGCAGTTCTTC. Protein product: CASSPWTSGSYNEQFF.

The chain combines TRBV28 with TRBJ1-5, with a weak D call TRBD1 (6 bases). Germline lookup yields CDR1 MDHEN and CDR2 SYDVKM. This CDR3 comprises 15 residues. Trimming left V 6 bases short and J 7 bases short, with 19 bases between. The DNA for the CDR3 is TGTGCCAGCAGGGGGGCGAGGGGGTGGGAACAGCCCCAGCATTTT. It translates to CASRGARGWEQPQHF.

The CDR3 DNA is TGTGCCAGCAGTTGGGCCCCCGGAAACACCATATATTTT. It yields the protein CASSWAPGNTIYF. The V gene is TRBV12-3 or TRBV12-4, the J gene TRBJ1-3; unclear D gene. The CDR3 is 13 residues long. Trimming cost V 4 bases and J 4 bases, with 8 bases left between them.

The CDR3 nucleotides read TGCGCCAGCAGCTTGGTTGGCGGGAGCAACACCGGGGAGCTGTTTTTT. It translates to CASSLVGGSNTGELFF. The chain uses TRBV5-1 and TRBJ2-2; 7 bases agree with TRBD2. V trimming: 0 bases; J trimming: 2 bases; junction bases outside the gene matches: 4. Germline CDR1 and CDR2: SGHRS and YFSETQ. The CDR3 consists of 16 residues.

The rearrangement joins TRBV7-9 to TRBJ1-5, with D perhaps TRBD1 (5 bases). This CDR3 has 15 amino acids. Germline assignment: CDR1 SEHNR and CDR2 FQNEAQ (reference sequence). V was shortened by 5 bases and J by 4 bases, with 15 bases between the two germline ends. The CDR3 is CASSPRGSGNQPQHF. As DNA, the CDR3 is TGTGCCAGCAGCCCTCGGGGGTCGGGAAATCAGCCCCAGCATTTT.

This chain uses TRBV5-1 with TRBJ1-4; D not resolved. Trimming removed 0 bases at V and 5 bases at J, with 2 bases between. Germline V gene sequence: CDR1 SGHRS, CDR2 YFSETQ. CDR3 length equals 12 residues. This CDR3 reads CASSLANEKLFF. The CDR3, as DNA: TGCGCCAGCAGCTTGGCAAATGAAAAACTGTTTTTT.

The gene calls are TRBV14 and TRBJ2-1; 9 nucleotides agree with TRBD2. CDR1 and CDR2 (germline): SGHDN, FVKESK. Unmatched junction bases numbered 9, after V lost 2 bases and J lost 4 bases. The CDR3 covers 17 residues. This chain's CDR3 is CASSQTRGRAEYNEQFF. CDR3 DNA sequence: TGTGCCAGCAGCCAAACGCGCGGGAGGGCCGAATACAATGAGCAGTTCTTC.

This chain connects TRBV15 to TRBJ2-1; TRBD2 agrees at 14 bases. This CDR3 has 16 residues. Germline V gene lookup returns CDR1 LNHNV and CDR2 YYDKDF (reference sequence). Unmatched junction bases numbered 4, after V lost 1 base and J lost 8 bases. The CDR3 nucleotides are TGTGCCACCAGCAGAGTAGGGACTAGCGGGAGCCATGAGCAGTTCTTC. Protein: CATSRVGTSGSHEQFF.

The rearrangement links TRBV6-6 to TRBJ2-3; 8 nucleotides match TRBD2. Germline V gene sequence: CDR1 MNHNY, CDR2 SVGAGI (reference sequence). CDR3 length equals 16 residues. J lost 0 bases, V lost 7 bases, and 9 bases had no gene match. In nucleotides, the CDR3 is TGTGCCAGCACCCAACAGCGGGGGTTTAGCACAGATACGCAGTATTTT. It codes for CASTQQRGFSTDTQYF.

This clone has a single count. CDR3 DNA: TGTGCCAGCAGATTCCGTGAGGACTCCTACGAGCAGTACTTC. It is translated as CASRFREDSYEQYF. The V and J genes are TRBV27 and TRBJ2-7; D not resolved. Trimming took off 6 bases at V and 0 bases at J, with 12 bases between the two ends. This CDR3 contains 14 residues. CDR1 and CDR2 (germline): MNHEY, SMNVEV (reference sequence).

As concerns this clone: The junction departs from the called germline gene at one end, perhaps through a read error. The chain carries TRBV6-5 and TRBJ1-2; no clear D gene. This CDR3 contains 12 residues. Germline-derived CDR1 and CDR2 are MNHEY and SVGAGI. The CDR3 bases are TGTGCCAGCAGTTACGCGAACTCTGGCTACACCTTC. Its translation: CASSYANSGYTF.

V gene TRBV5-1 combines with J gene TRBJ2-5; D is ambiguous. Germline V CDR1 and CDR2: SGHRS, YFSETQ. The CDR3 length is 13 residues. V lost 3 bases and J lost 3, with 9 bases in between. The CDR3 loop is CASSSLAEETQYF. DNA for the CDR3: TGCGCCAGCAGCTCCTTGGCGGAAGAGACCCAGTACTTC. Complete variable domain (other parts from reference TRBV5-1 and TRBJ2-5): KAGVTQTPRYLIKTRGQQVTLSCSPISGHRSVSWYQQTPGQGLQFLFEYFSETQRNKGNFPGRFSGRQFSNSRSEMNVSTLELGDSALYLCASSSLAEETQYFGPGTRLLVL.

The chain joins TRBV3-1 (or the pseudogene TRBV3-2) to TRBJ1-2, with 10 bases identical to TRBD1. Losses at the gene ends were 1 base for V and 8 bases for J; bases not matched to a gene: 10. Germline V gives CDR1 LGHDT, CDR2 YNNKEL (reference sequence). The CDR3 spans 16 residues. The CDR3 nucleotides read TGTGCCAGCAGCCAAGGTCTCGTGACAGGGGGCCTAGGCTACACCTTC. Encoded protein: CASSQGLVTGGLGYTF.

The chain recombines TRBV7-3 with TRBJ2-7; the match to TRBD2 covers 12 bases. The V gene end was trimmed by 5 bases and the J gene end by 4 bases; junction bases not matched to a gene: 9. Per germline, CDR1 SGHTA and CDR2 FQGTGA. The CDR3 consists of 16 residues. CDR3 protein: CASSLDLAGGRYEQYF. The CDR3 DNA is TGTGCCAGCAGCCTAGACCTAGCGGGAGGGCGATACGAGCAGTACTTC.

The CDR3 is CAQSSSLSSGNTIYF. The CDR3 nucleotides are TGTGCCCAAAGCTCTAGCCTTTCTTCTGGAAACACCATATATTTT. The gene calls are TRBV2 and TRBJ1-3, with D unclear. The CDR3 consists of 15 residues. V lost 11 bases and J lost 1, with 18 bases in between. Germline V gene data show CDR1 as SNHLY and CDR2 as FYNNEI. Full variable domain (remainder filled in from reference TRBV2 and TRBJ1-3): EPEVTQTPSHQVTQMGQEVILRCVPISNHLYFYWYRQILGQKVEFLVSFYNNEISEKSEIFDDQFSVERPDGSNFTLKIRSTKLEDSAMYFCAQSSSLSSGNTIYFGEGSWLTVV.

This clone occurred once. This chain joins TRBV4-1 and TRBJ1-2; tentative D call: TRBD1 (6 bases). Trimming removed 0 bases from V and 2 bases from J, with 22 bases in between. The CDR3 covers 19 residues. Germline V gene sequence: CDR1 MGHRA, CDR2 YSYEKL. The CDR3 reads CASSQDFGGQPWKNYGYTF. The CDR3 DNA sequence: TGCGCCAGCAGCCAAGATTTTGGGGGACAACCCTGGAAAAACTATGGCTACACCTTC.

This clone appeared a few times. The chain is built from TRBV25-1 and TRBJ2-7; 7 bases are shared with TRBD2. Germline CDR1 reads MGHDK; CDR2 reads SYGVNS. The CDR3 totals 15 residues. J lost 2 bases, V lost 11 bases, and 15 bases had no gene match. The CDR3 nucleotides read TGTGCCTCTCGAAAAGCGGGACTTACCCCCTACGAGCAGTACTTC. Residues: CASRKAGLTPYEQYF.